The source of this TCR beta chain is a study of blood T cell repertoires in COVID-19. In the source study's methods: Amplification from reference gene primers served as the basis for estimated nucleated cell counts. The repertoire was sequenced with immunoSEQ multiplex PCR; TCRdb's copy has only in-frame clones and lacks some. The V and J calls and the clone size are those of that table, but D and trimming were determined from the DNA. The sample yields over 90,000 clones, around 67% seen once. The V gene lost 5 bases and the J gene lost 3 bases, with 20 bases spanning the gap. This CDR3 is built from 16 residues. Germline-derived CDR1 and CDR2 are SGHAT and FQNNGV.

The TCR was taken from a man between 65 and 85 years old with COVID-19, enrolled during active disease. The chain joins TRBV11-2 to TRBJ2-7; D possibly corresponds to TRBD2 (7 bases). The sample taken for sequencing was peripheral blood. The DNA for the CDR3 is TGTGCCAGCAGCCCTATACGGGGGGCGAAGTACTACGAGCAGTACTTC. Amino acid sequence: CASSPIRGAKYYEQYF.